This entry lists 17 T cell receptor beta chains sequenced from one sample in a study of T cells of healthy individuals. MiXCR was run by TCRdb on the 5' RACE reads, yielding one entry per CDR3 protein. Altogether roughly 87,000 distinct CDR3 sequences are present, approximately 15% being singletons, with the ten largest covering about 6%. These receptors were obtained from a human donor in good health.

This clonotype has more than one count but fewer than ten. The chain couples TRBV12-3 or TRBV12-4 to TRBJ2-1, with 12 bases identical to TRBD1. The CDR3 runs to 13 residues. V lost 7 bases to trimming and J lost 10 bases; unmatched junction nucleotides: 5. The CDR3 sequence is CASTGQGAWEQFF. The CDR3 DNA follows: TGTGCCAGCACGGGACAGGGGGCGTGGGAGCAGTTCTTC.

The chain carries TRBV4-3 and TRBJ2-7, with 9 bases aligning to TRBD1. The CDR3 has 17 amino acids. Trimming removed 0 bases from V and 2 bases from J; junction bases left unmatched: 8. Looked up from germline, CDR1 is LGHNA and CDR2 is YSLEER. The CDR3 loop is CASSQEVGTGKAYEQYF. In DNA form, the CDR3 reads TGCGCCAGCAGCCAAGAGGTCGGGACAGGGAAAGCCTACGAGCAGTACTTC.

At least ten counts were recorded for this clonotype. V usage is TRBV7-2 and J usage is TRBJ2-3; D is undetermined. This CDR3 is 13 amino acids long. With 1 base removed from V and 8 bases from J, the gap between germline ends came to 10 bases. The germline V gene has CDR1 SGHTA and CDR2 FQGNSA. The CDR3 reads CASSLVDVGTQYF. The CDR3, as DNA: TGTGCCAGCAGCTTAGTCGACGTGGGTACGCAGTATTTT. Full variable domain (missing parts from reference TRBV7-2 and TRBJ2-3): GAGVSQSPSNKVTEKGKDVELRCDPISGHTALYWYRQSLGQGLEFLIYFQGNSAPDKSGLPSDRFSAERTGGSVSTLTIQRTQQEDSAVYLCASSLVDVGTQYFGPGTRLTVL.

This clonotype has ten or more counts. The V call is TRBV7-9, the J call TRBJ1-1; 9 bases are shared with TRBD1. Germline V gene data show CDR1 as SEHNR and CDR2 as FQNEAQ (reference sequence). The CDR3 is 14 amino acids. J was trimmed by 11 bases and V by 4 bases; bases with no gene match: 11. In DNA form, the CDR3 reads TGTGCCAGCAGCTCCCGGGACAGGGAATTTTGGGCTTTCTTT. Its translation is CASSSRDREFWAFF.

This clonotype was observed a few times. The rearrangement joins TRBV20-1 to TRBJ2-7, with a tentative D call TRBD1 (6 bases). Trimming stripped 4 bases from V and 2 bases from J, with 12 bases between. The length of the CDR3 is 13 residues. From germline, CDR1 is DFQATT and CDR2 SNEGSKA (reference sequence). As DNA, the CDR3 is TGCAGTGCTAAGACAGGTGGGGCCTACGAGCAGTACTTC. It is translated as CSAKTGGAYEQYF.

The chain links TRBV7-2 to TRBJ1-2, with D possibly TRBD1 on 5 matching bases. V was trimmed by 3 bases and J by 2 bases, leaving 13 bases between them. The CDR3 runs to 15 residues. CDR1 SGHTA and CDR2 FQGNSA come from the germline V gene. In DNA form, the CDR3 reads TGTGCCAGCAGCTTTCAGGGACGTCCCAACTATGGCTACACCTTC. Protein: CASSFQGRPNYGYTF.

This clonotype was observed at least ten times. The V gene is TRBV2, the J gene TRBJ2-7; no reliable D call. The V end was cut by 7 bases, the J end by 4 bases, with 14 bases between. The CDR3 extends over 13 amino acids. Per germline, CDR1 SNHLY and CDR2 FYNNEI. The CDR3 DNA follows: TGTGCCAGCACGAAAGAGGCATGGTACGAGCAGTACTTC. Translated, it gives CASTKEAWYEQYF.

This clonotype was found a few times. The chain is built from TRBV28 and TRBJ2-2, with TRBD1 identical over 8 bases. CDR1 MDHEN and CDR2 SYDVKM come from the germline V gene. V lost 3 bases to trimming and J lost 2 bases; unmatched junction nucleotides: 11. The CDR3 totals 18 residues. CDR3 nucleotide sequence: TGTGCCAGCAGTTTGATGGGCAGGGGGCTGTCTAACACCGGGGAGCTGTTTTTT. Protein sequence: CASSLMGRGLSNTGELFF. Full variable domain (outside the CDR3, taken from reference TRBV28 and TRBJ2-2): DVKVTQSSRYLVKRTGEKVFLECVQDMDHENMFWYRQDPGLGLRLIYFSYDVKMKEKGDIPEGYSVSREKKERFSLILESASTNQTSMYLCASSLMGRGLSNTGELFFGEGSRLTVL.

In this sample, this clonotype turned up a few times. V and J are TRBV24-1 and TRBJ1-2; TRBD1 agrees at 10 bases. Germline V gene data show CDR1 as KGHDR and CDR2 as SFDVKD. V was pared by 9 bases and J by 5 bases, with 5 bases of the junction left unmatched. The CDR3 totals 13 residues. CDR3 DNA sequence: TGTGCCACCTCCGGGACAGGGGCATATGGCTACACCTTC. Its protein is CATSGTGAYGYTF.

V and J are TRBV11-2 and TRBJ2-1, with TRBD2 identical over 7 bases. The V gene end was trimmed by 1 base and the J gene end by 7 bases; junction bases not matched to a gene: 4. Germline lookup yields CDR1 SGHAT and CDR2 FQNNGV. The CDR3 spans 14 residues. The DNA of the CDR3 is TGTGCCAGCAGCTTAGGCGGGAGAGGGAATGAGCAGTTCTTC. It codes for CASSLGGRGNEQFF.

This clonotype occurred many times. DNA of the CDR3: TGTGCCAGCAGCCGAAGAATCACCTACGAGCAGTACTTC. Its protein product is CASSRRITYEQYF. The rearrangement joins TRBV14 to TRBJ2-7, with D unclear. The V end was cut by 4 bases, the J end by 2 bases, with 9 bases between. Germline CDR1 SGHDN, CDR2 FVKESK. The CDR3 contains 13 residues.

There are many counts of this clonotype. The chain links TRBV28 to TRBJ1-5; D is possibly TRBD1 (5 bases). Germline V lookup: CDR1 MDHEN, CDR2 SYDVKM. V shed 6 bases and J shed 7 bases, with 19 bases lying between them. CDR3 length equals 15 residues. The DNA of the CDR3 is TGTGCCAGCAGGGGGGTAGGGGCTTACGTGCAGCCCCAGCATTTT. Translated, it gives CASRGVGAYVQPQHF.

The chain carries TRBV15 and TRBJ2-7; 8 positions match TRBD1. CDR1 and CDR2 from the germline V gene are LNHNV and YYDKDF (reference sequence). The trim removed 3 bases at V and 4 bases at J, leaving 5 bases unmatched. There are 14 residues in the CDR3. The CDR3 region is CATSRRQGLYEQYF. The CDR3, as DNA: TGTGCCACCAGCAGGAGACAGGGGTTGTACGAGCAGTACTTC.

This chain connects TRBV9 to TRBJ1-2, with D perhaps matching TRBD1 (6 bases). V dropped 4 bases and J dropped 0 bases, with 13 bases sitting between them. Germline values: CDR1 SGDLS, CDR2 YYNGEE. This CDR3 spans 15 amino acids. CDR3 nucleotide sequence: TGTGCCAGCAGCCCCTCAGGGGCGACTAACTATGGCTACACCTTC. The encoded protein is CASSPSGATNYGYTF.

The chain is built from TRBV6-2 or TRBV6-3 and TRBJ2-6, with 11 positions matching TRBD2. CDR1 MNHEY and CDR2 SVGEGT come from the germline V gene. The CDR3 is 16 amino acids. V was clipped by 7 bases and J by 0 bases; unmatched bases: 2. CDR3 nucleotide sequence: TGTGCCAGCAATCTAGCGGGAGGCTCTGGGGCCAACGTCCTGACTTTC. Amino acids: CASNLAGGSGANVLTF.

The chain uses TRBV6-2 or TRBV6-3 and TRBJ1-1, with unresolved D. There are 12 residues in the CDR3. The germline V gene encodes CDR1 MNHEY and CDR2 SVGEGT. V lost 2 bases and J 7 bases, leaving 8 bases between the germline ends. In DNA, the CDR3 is TGTGCCAGCAGTTACGTCGTCGGTGAAGCTTTCTTT. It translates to CASSYVVGEAFF.

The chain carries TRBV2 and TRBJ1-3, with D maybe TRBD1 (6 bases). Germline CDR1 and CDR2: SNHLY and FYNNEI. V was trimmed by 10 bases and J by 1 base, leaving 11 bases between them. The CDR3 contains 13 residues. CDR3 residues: CATGEPSGNTIYF. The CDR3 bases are TGTGCCACAGGGGAACCATCTGGAAACACCATATATTTT.